This entry lists 6 T cell receptor beta chains sequenced from one sample in a study of blood T cell repertoires in COVID-19. The protocol was immunoSEQ multiplex PCR, while the TCRdb copy is restricted to in-frame clones and leaves out a portion. The sample holds just over 25,000 clones; roughly 90% are singletons and the top ten take roughly 12%. The sample was peripheral blood. The source is a man between 65 and 79 years old with acute or convalescent COVID-19.

V and J are TRBV5-1 and TRBJ1-5; maybe TRBD1 (5 bases). Trimming removed 1 base at V and 8 bases at J, with 13 bases between. Germline CDR1 SGHRS, CDR2 YFSETQ. CDR3 length: 14 residues. CDR3 protein: CASSLLSGQEPQHF. Here the CDR3 DNA reads TGCGCCAGCAGCTTGCTCTCTGGACAAGAGCCCCAGCATTTT.

The chain links TRBV28 to TRBJ1-6; 10 bases align to TRBD1. Germline CDR1 is MDHEN and CDR2 is SYDVKM. Trimming cost V 7 bases and J 10 bases; bases outside gene matches: 7. The CDR3 is 14 residues long. CDR3 in amino acids: CASNSGTGVSPLHF. CDR3 sequence (DNA): TGTGCCAGCAATTCCGGGACAGGGGTCTCACCCCTCCACTTT.

The CDR3 spells CASSRPGGDTGELFF. For the CDR3, the DNA is TGCGCCAGCAGCCGGCCAGGAGGGGACACCGGGGAGCTGTTTTTT. The rearrangement links TRBV5-1 to TRBJ2-2; TRBD2 is a possible D gene (6 bases). Trimming stripped 4 bases from V and 3 bases from J, with 13 bases between. This CDR3 contains 15 residues. From germline, CDR1 is SGHRS and CDR2 YFSETQ.

The chain is built from TRBV6-5 and TRBJ2-7; 7 positions match TRBD2. Germline lookup yields CDR1 MNHEY and CDR2 SVGAGI. V shed 6 bases, J shed 3 bases, and the junction held 8 bases outside the gene matches. CDR3 length: 14 amino acids. CDR3 nucleotide sequence: TGTGCCAGCAGCGTCGGACTAGAATTCTACGAGCAGTACTTC. As protein: CASSVGLEFYEQYF.

This rearrangement joins TRBV7-3 to TRBJ1-1, with 9 nucleotides matching TRBD1. The CDR3 consists of 16 residues. CDR1 and CDR2 from the germline V gene are SGHTA and FQGTGA. The J segment lost 5 bases and the V segment lost 1 base, leaving 8 bases of the junction unmatched. CDR3 sequence (DNA): TGTGCCAGCAGCTTAAGTGGGACAGGGAGATGGACTGAAGCTTTCTTT. As protein: CASSLSGTGRWTEAFF. Using reference TRBV7-3 and TRBJ1-1 for the parts outside the CDR3, the full variable domain is GAGVSQTPSNKVTEKGKYVELRCDPISGHTALYWYRQSLGQGPEFLIYFQGTGAADDSGLPNDRFFAVRPEGSVSTLKIQRTERGDSAVYLCASSLSGTGRWTEAFFGQGTRLTVV.

The rearrangement uses TRBV28 and TRBJ1-4, with TRBD1 identical over 7 bases. The V gene's germline CDR1 is MDHEN and CDR2 SYDVKM. The CDR3 covers 15 residues. J was trimmed by 3 bases and V by 4 bases; bases with no gene match: 5. The CDR3 spells CASSSQGGANEKLFF. In nucleotides, the CDR3 is TGTGCCAGCAGTTCCCAGGGGGGCGCTAATGAAAAACTGTTTTTT.